A single sample gave rise to the 3 T cell receptor beta chains below, sequenced in a study of tumor-infiltrating lymphocytes in primary liver carcinoma. From approximately 0.5 ug of total RNA, TCR beta-specific cDNA was reverse-transcribed using a constant-region primer. Amplification in three nested multiplex PCR rounds with slightly modified ARM-PCR gave rise to TCR beta libraries. The opening two PCR rounds, around 9 cycles each, paired TRBV1-TRBV30 forward primers with a C-beta reverse primer. TCRdb used MiXCR to reprocess the multiplex PCR reads, holding one entry per CDR3 protein. The sample holds around 330,000 distinct CDR3 sequences, 45% to 70% seen once. Unsorted whole blood yielded the blood RNA, and germline DNA was also extracted. The sample comprised peripheral blood. The origin of the receptors is a woman in her 30s with primary liver carcinoma and hepatitis B virus infection.

Turning to this clonotype: Sequence at one end of the junction differs from germline and may be a read error. This rearrangement joins TRBV6-5 to TRBJ2-5; D is perhaps TRBD2 (5 bases). The CDR3 is 13 residues long. Germline lookup yields CDR1 MNHEY and CDR2 SVGAGI. The CDR3 spells CASTGALRETQCF. The CDR3 DNA is TGTGCCAGCACAGGAGCATTGAGGGAGACCCAGTGCTTC.

The rearrangement uses TRBV7-8 and TRBJ2-3, with D possibly matching TRBD2 (6 bases). The V end lost 5 bases, the J end lost 1 base, and 13 bases lay between the germline ends. The germline V gene encodes CDR1 SGHVS and CDR2 FQNEAQ. The CDR3 totals 15 residues. CDR3: CASSLAGTGTDTQYF. The CDR3 DNA sequence: TGTGCCAGCAGCCTGGCCGGGACTGGCACAGATACGCAGTATTTT.

The chain combines TRBV30 with TRBJ2-1; TRBD1 might be the D (6 bases). The V gene's germline CDR1 is GTSNPN and CDR2 SVGIG (reference sequence). The CDR3 loop spans 15 amino acids. The ends were cut back, 4 bases at V and 4 bases at J, with 17 bases in the middle. CDR3 bases: TGTGCCTGGACTGTTATCAGGGGCCGATACAATGAGCAGTTCTTC. It translates to CAWTVIRGRYNEQFF. Drawing the rest from reference TRBV30 and TRBJ2-1, the complete variable domain is SQTIHQWPATLVQPVGSPLSLECTVEGTSNPNLYWYRQAAGRGLQLLFYSVGIGQISSEVPQNLSASRPQDRQFILSSKKLLLSDSGFYLCAWTVIRGRYNEQFFGPGTRLTVL.